These 32 T cell receptor beta chains share one sample of origin, sequenced in a study of blood T cell repertoires in COVID-19. The assay was immunoSEQ multiplex PCR, and TCRdb's table has in-frame clones only and misses some. This repertoire shows 130,000 or so clones, around nine tenths found once; its top ten account for 2% to 2.5%. Material for sequencing was peripheral blood. These receptors were obtained from a woman in her forties or fifties with acute or convalescent COVID-19.

The chain combines TRBV3-1 (or the pseudogene TRBV3-2) with TRBJ2-3, with TRBD2 identical over 8 bases. The CDR3 has 15 amino acids. The germline CDR1 and CDR2 sequences are LGHDT and YNNKEL (reference sequence). The V and J ends lost 1 base and 2 bases, in that order; junction bases with no gene match: 2. Here the CDR3 reads CASSQAGGHTDTQYF. The CDR3 nucleotides are TGTGCCAGCAGCCAAGCGGGGGGGCACACAGATACGCAGTATTTT.

This clone was seen just once. This chain uses TRBV5-1 with TRBJ1-1; unclear D gene. The V end lost 4 bases, the J end lost 1 base, and 11 bases lay between the germline ends. The CDR3 totals 14 residues. CDR1 and CDR2 from the germline V gene are SGHRS and YFSETQ. CDR3 bases: TGCGCCAGCAGCAAAAACCCAGGGAACACTGAAGCTTTCTTT. Amino acids: CASSKNPGNTEAFF. The full variable domain, rest sourced from reference TRBV5-1 and TRBJ1-1, is KAGVTQTPRYLIKTRGQQVTLSCSPISGHRSVSWYQQTPGQGLQFLFEYFSETQRNKGNFPGRFSGRQFSNSRSEMNVSTLELGDSALYLCASSKNPGNTEAFFGQGTRLTVV.

The V and J genes are TRBV28 and TRBJ1-1; 9 bases fit TRBD1. The J segment lost 5 bases and the V segment lost 5 bases, leaving 9 bases of the junction unmatched. This CDR3 is built from 15 residues. CDR1 is MDHEN and CDR2 is SYDVKM in the germline V gene. The CDR3 DNA is TGTGCCAGCAGTCCTCGGACAGGGGTACGGACTGAAGCTTTCTTT. This gives the protein CASSPRTGVRTEAFF.

The chain uses TRBV7-2 and TRBJ2-1; D perhaps matches TRBD2 (6 bases). There are 14 residues in the CDR3. Trimming removed 3 bases from V and 8 bases from J, with 14 bases in between. Germline V gene data show CDR1 as SGHTA and CDR2 as FQGNSA. DNA of the CDR3: TGTGCCAGCAGCTTCGGGGGTAGCAAGGATGAGCAGTTCTTC. It encodes CASSFGGSKDEQFF.

The chain has TRBV6-5 and TRBJ2-3; 9 nucleotides align to TRBD2. CDR3 length: 15 amino acids. J gave up 8 bases and V 0 bases, and 6 bases lay outside the gene matches. Germline CDR1 and CDR2: MNHEY and SVGAGI. The CDR3 DNA sequence: TGTGCCAGCAGTTACTCGCGGGGGCGGGAGGGTACGCAGTATTTT. It translates to CASSYSRGREGTQYF.

DNA of the CDR3: TGTGCCAGCAGCTTACAGGCAGCTGCGGGCACTGAAGCTTTCTTT. It is translated as CASSLQAAAGTEAFF. V gene TRBV7-8 combines with J gene TRBJ1-1; no definite D call. The V end lost 2 bases, the J end lost 4 bases, and 14 bases lay between the germline ends. The CDR3 contains 15 residues. Germline values: CDR1 SGHVS, CDR2 FQNEAQ.

This clone was found once. The chain uses TRBV5-4 and TRBJ2-7; 13 bases are shared with TRBD2. The V segment lost 4 bases and the J segment 4 bases; nucleotides outside the gene matches: 5. This CDR3 has 15 amino acids. Per germline, CDR1 SGHNT and CDR2 YYREEE (reference sequence). CDR3 in amino acids: CASSRTSGSWYEQYF. Written as DNA, the CDR3 is TGTGCCAGCAGCAGGACTAGCGGGAGTTGGTACGAGCAGTACTTC.

This rearrangement joins TRBV7-5 to TRBJ1-1; TRBD1 is the table's D call and was not checked against the DNA. TRBV7-5 is reported as a pseudogene. The CDR3 extends over 20 amino acids. The CDR3 protein is CVRSLNRTGREKGMNTEAFF. The CDR3 region has the DNA TGTGTCAGAAGCTTAAACAGGACAGGGAGGGAAAAGGGAATGAACACTGAAGCTTTCTTT.

This clone was counted a single time. V usage is TRBV4-1 and J usage is TRBJ1-1; 7 nucleotides align to TRBD1. Germline loops: CDR1 MGHRA, CDR2 YSYEKL. The V gene end was trimmed by 2 bases and the J gene end by 5 bases; junction bases not matched to a gene: 8. The CDR3 runs 15 residues. DNA for the CDR3: TGCGCCAGCAGCCAATTTGGACAGGAGGGAACTGAAGCTTTCTTT. Translated, it gives CASSQFGQEGTEAFF.

The V gene is TRBV24-1, the J gene TRBJ2-1, with D maybe TRBD2 (5 bases). Per the germline V gene, CDR1 is KGHDR and CDR2 is SFDVKD. The ends were cut back, 7 bases at V and 0 bases at J, with 12 bases in the middle. CDR3 length: 15 amino acids. The CDR3 loop reads CATSYRESSYNEQFF. DNA for the CDR3: TGTGCCACCAGCTACCGGGAAAGCTCCTACAATGAGCAGTTCTTC.

The chain combines TRBV5-1 with TRBJ2-1, with 7 bases identical to TRBD2. Per the germline V gene, CDR1 is SGHRS and CDR2 is YFSETQ. Losses at the gene ends were 8 bases for V and 9 bases for J; bases not matched to a gene: 14. The CDR3 loop spans 14 amino acids. DNA for the CDR3: TGCGCCAGTCAGAGGGACCCGGGGAGGGGTGAGCAGTTCTTC. Translating it yields CASQRDPGRGEQFF.

The rearrangement joins TRBV6-5 to TRBJ1-1; TRBD1 aligns across 7 bases. The germline gives CDR1 MNHEY, CDR2 SVGAGI. V lost 0 bases and J lost 10; bases outside the gene matches: 11. CDR3 size: 15 residues. The CDR3 is CASSYSDLGQSLAFF. The CDR3 coding sequence is TGTGCCAGCAGTTACTCAGACTTGGGACAGTCCCTAGCTTTCTTT.

The V call is TRBV19, the J call TRBJ1-1; 7 nucleotides match TRBD1. The V and J ends lost 5 bases and 7 bases, in that order; junction bases with no gene match: 16. The CDR3 has 16 residues. Per the germline V gene, CDR1 is LNHDA and CDR2 is SQIVND (reference sequence). The CDR3 reads CASSHRLRQGAGEAFF. Written as DNA, the CDR3 is TGTGCCAGTAGTCATAGGTTGAGACAGGGTGCGGGTGAAGCTTTCTTT.

V gene TRBV11-1 combines with J gene TRBJ2-3, with TRBD1 identical over 9 bases. The CDR3 spans 15 residues. The germline V gene encodes CDR1 SGHAT and CDR2 FQDESV (reference sequence). V lost 4 bases and J lost 4; bases outside the gene matches: 6. The CDR3 DNA follows: TGTGCCAGCAGCTCCGGGACAGGGAAGGCAGATACGCAGTATTTT. It encodes CASSSGTGKADTQYF.

The chain carries TRBV9 and TRBJ2-3, with D perhaps TRBD1 (5 bases). Looked up from germline, CDR1 is SGDLS and CDR2 is YYNGEE. This CDR3 spans 15 amino acids. Trimming cost V 0 bases and J 4 bases, with 12 bases left between them. CDR3 coding DNA: TGTGCCAGCAGCGTAGGTAACCCAGGGCCAGATACGCAGTATTTT. Its protein product is CASSVGNPGPDTQYF.

The chain recombines TRBV10-2 with TRBJ1-2, with D perhaps TRBD1 (5 bases). CDR1 is WSHSY, CDR2 SAAADI, per germline. The CDR3 contains 12 residues. Trimming pared 10 bases from V and 5 bases from J, leaving 14 bases between. CDR3 nucleotides: TGCGCCACCAGCGCGGGGACTTATGGCTACACCTTC. Its translation is CATSAGTYGYTF.

The gene calls are TRBV9 and TRBJ2-3, with 10 positions matching TRBD2. The CDR3 has 16 amino acids. Germline CDR1 SGDLS, CDR2 YYNGEE. Trimming removed 0 bases from V and 5 bases from J; junction bases left unmatched: 6. As DNA, the CDR3 is TGTGCCAGCAGCGTAGTTCCTAGCGGGGGTAAAGATACGCAGTATTTT. Translating it yields CASSVVPSGGKDTQYF. The full variable domain, its missing parts supplied by reference TRBV9 and TRBJ2-3, is DSGVTQTPKHLITATGQRVTLRCSPRSGDLSVYWYQQSLDQGLQFLIQYYNGEERAKGNILERFSAQQFPDLHSELNLSSLELGDSALYFCASSVVPSGGKDTQYFGPGTRLTVL.

This clone was recorded only once. This chain joins TRBV7-2 and TRBJ2-1; D not resolved. The ends were cut back, 1 base at V and 9 bases at J, with 4 bases in the middle. This CDR3 has 11 residues. Per germline, CDR1 SGHTA and CDR2 FQGNSA. CDR3 loop: CASSLGSEQFF. For the CDR3, the DNA is TGTGCCAGCAGCTTAGGTAGTGAGCAGTTCTTC.

The gene calls are TRBV12-3 or TRBV12-4 and TRBJ1-5; D unresolved. Trimming cost V 1 base and J 6 bases, with 7 bases left between them. The CDR3 extends over 13 amino acids. The CDR3 sequence is CASSLGGRQPQHF. The CDR3 DNA reads as TGTGCCAGCAGTTTAGGCGGGCGTCAGCCCCAGCATTTT.

The V and J genes are TRBV19 and TRBJ1-5, with 7 nucleotides matching TRBD1. With 6 bases clipped from V and 3 bases from J, the junction kept 5 bases outside the gene matches. The CDR3 is made up of 14 amino acids. Germline V lookup: CDR1 LNHDA, CDR2 SQIVND (reference sequence). CDR3 DNA sequence: TGTGCCAGTAGCCGAACAGGGGACAATCAGCCCCAGCATTTT. It codes for CASSRTGDNQPQHF.

This clone showed up just a few times. This rearrangement joins TRBV5-1 to TRBJ1-2; 7 bases match TRBD1. Germline V CDR1 and CDR2: SGHRS, YFSETQ. The V gene end was trimmed by 1 base and the J gene end by 2 bases; junction bases not matched to a gene: 8. The CDR3 consists of 16 residues. The CDR3 protein is CASSLLQGTINYGYTF. Written as DNA, the CDR3 is TGCGCCAGCAGCTTGTTACAGGGGACGATAAACTATGGCTACACCTTC.

J is TRBJ1-5 and V is TRBV10-1; D call uncertain. Germline loops: CDR1 WNHNN, CDR2 SYGVQD (reference sequence). V was shortened by 8 bases and J by 4 bases, with 9 bases between the two germline ends. The CDR3 is made up of 12 amino acids. The CDR3 DNA is TGCGCCAGCCGAAAGACAAATCAGCCCCAGCATTTT. Translation gives CASRKTNQPQHF.

The chain is built from TRBV5-1 and TRBJ1-2; TRBD1 might be the D (5 bases). V was trimmed by 3 bases and J by 2 bases, leaving 8 bases between them. Germline CDR1 is SGHRS and CDR2 is YFSETQ. The CDR3 sequence is 13 residues long. CDR3 residues: CASSWGENYGYTF. CDR3 nucleotide sequence: TGCGCCAGCAGCTGGGGGGAGAACTATGGCTACACCTTC.

The J gene is TRBJ2-1, the V gene TRBV5-4; TRBD2 matches 10 bases. The CDR3 has 15 amino acids. Germline-derived CDR1 and CDR2 are SGHNT and YYREEE (reference sequence). Germline trimming cut 2 bases from V and 6 bases from J; bases unmatched to any gene: 5. The CDR3 region is CASSFQRGGSNEQFF. The CDR3 coding sequence is TGTGCCAGCAGCTTCCAGCGGGGGGGCAGCAATGAGCAGTTCTTC.

The V gene is TRBV7-9, the J gene TRBJ1-1, with D unclear. V was clipped by 4 bases and J by 6 bases, with 15 bases between them. CDR1 is SEHNR, CDR2 FQNEAQ, per germline (reference sequence). The CDR3 has 14 residues. The CDR3 here is CASSSDGLGAEAFF. The CDR3 DNA sequence: TGTGCCAGCAGCTCAGACGGGTTAGGAGCTGAAGCTTTCTTT.

With regard to this clone: This specimen includes other DNA sequences encoding the same CDR3. The chain combines TRBV5-1 with TRBJ2-1, with 9 bases matching TRBD1. With 0 bases clipped from V and 4 bases from J, the junction kept 2 bases outside the gene matches. Germline assignment: CDR1 SGHRS and CDR2 YFSETQ. The CDR3 runs to 15 residues. CDR3 coding DNA: TGCGCCAGCAGCTTGGGGGACAGGGATTACAATGAGCAGTTCTTC. Its translation is CASSLGDRDYNEQFF.

The V and J genes are TRBV5-5 and TRBJ1-2; TRBD1 matches at 10 bases. Germline CDR1 SGHKS, CDR2 YYEKEE (reference sequence). There are 13 residues in the CDR3. V lost 4 bases to trimming and J lost 6 bases; unmatched junction nucleotides: 3. CDR3 in DNA: TGTGCCAGCAGCCACGGACAGGGGGATGGCTACACCTTC. Encoded protein: CASSHGQGDGYTF.

This chain links TRBV11-3 with TRBJ2-6; D gene ambiguous. Trimming left V 5 bases short and J 1 base short, with 6 bases between. The germline V gene encodes CDR1 SGHNT and CDR2 YENEEA. This CDR3 spans 14 amino acids. The CDR3: CASSPLSGANVLTF. The DNA of the CDR3 is TGTGCCAGCAGCCCGTTGTCTGGGGCCAACGTCCTGACTTTC.

This sequence joins TRBV12-1 and TRBJ2-2; the tabulated D call, TRBD1, remains unverified against the DNA. TRBV12-1 is described as a pseudogene. This CDR3 comprises 13 residues. In nucleotides, the CDR3 is TGTGCCAGCAGCCCTACAGGGGCCGGGGAGCTGTTTTTT. Translation: CASSPTGAGELFF.

The chain uses TRBV29-1 and TRBJ2-1, with a weak D call TRBD2 (6 bases). CDR3 length equals 14 residues. Per the germline V gene, CDR1 is SQVTM and CDR2 is ANQGSEA. The V and J ends lost 7 bases and 8 bases respectively, with 21 bases between them. The CDR3 DNA follows: TGCAGCGGTTTTAGATGGGAGGCAGGTGATGAGCAGTTCTTC. Translation: CSGFRWEAGDEQFF.

The rearrangement joins TRBV2 to TRBJ1-6, with no clear D. CDR1 and CDR2 (germline): SNHLY, FYNNEI. The ends were cut back, 3 bases at V and 0 bases at J, with 9 bases in the middle. CDR3 length: 16 residues. The CDR3 sequence: CASSDLGSSYNSPLHF. The CDR3, as DNA: TGTGCCAGCAGTGATTTAGGGAGCTCCTATAATTCACCCCTCCACTTT. The complete variable domain, with remaining parts taken from reference TRBV2 and TRBJ1-6, reads EPEVTQTPSHQVTQMGQEVILRCVPISNHLYFYWYRQILGQKVEFLVSFYNNEISEKSEIFDDQFSVERPDGSNFTLKIRSTKLEDSAMYFCASSDLGSSYNSPLHFGNGTRLTVT.

The chain links TRBV7-2 to TRBJ2-7, with D tentatively TRBD2 (5 bases). Per the germline V gene, CDR1 is SGHTA and CDR2 is FQGNSA. The V end lost 5 bases, the J end lost 3 bases, and 14 bases lay between the germline ends. The CDR3 loop spans 14 amino acids. DNA for the CDR3: TGTGCCAGCAGCCATAGCGCCGGCTTCTACGAGCAGTACTTC. Amino acid sequence: CASSHSAGFYEQYF.